This T cell receptor beta chain was sequenced during a study of T cell changes during pregnancy in multiple sclerosis. TCRdb's copy holds only in-frame clones and misses some; the assay was immunoSEQ multiplex PCR. This sample has over 65,000 clones; roughly 90% occur once, and the top ten carry roughly 2.5%. CDR3 size: 13 residues. The V gene lost 4 bases and the J gene lost 5 bases, with 9 bases spanning the gap. The source of this sequence is a female donor with multiple sclerosis, enrolled in a pregnancy study. The sample was peripheral blood, taken in the first trimester of pregnancy. The chain is built from TRBV23-1 and TRBJ1-5, with D unresolved. TRBV23-1 is filed as an ORF, its function uncertain. CDR3 bases: TGCGCCAGCAGTCGTCGTGAGTATCAGCCCCAGCATTTT. This gives the protein CASSRREYQPQHF.